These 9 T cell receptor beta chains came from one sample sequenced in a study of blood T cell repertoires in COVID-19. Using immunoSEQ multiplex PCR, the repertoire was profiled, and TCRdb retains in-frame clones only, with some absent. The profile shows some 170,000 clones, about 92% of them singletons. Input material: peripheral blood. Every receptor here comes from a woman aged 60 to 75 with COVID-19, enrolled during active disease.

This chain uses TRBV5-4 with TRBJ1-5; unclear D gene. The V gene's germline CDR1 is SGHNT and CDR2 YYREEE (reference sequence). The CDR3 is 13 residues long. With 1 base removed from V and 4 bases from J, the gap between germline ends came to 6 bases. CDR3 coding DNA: TGTGCCAGCAGCTTGTCGGGAAATCAGCCCCAGCATTTT. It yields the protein CASSLSGNQPQHF.

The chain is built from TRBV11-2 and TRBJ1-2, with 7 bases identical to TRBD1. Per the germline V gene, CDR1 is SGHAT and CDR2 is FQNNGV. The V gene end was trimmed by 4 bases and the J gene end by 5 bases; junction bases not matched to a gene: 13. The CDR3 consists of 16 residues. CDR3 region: CASSSLGQRTSYGYTF. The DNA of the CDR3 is TGTGCCAGCAGCTCCCTGGGACAGCGGACTTCATATGGCTACACCTTC.

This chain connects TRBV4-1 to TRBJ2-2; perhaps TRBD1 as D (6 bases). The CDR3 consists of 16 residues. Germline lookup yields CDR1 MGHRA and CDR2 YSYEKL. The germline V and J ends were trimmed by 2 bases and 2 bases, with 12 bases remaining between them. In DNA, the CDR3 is TGCGCCAGCAGCCAAACAGGGCGGATTAACACCGGGGAGCTGTTTTTT. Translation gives CASSQTGRINTGELFF.

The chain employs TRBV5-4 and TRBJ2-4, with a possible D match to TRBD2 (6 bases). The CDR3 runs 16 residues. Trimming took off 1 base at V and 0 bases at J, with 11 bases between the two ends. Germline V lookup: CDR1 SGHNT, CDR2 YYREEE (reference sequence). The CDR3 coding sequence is TGTGCCAGCAGCTTGCCGGGGGATCTAGCCAAAAACATTCAGTACTTC. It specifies CASSLPGDLAKNIQYF.

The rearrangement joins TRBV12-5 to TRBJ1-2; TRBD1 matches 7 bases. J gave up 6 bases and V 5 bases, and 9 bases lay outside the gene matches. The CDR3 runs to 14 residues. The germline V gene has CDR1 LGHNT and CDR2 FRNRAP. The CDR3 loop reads CASGAPRGGDGYTF. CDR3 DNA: TGTGCTAGTGGTGCCCCGCGAGGGGGCGATGGCTACACCTTC.

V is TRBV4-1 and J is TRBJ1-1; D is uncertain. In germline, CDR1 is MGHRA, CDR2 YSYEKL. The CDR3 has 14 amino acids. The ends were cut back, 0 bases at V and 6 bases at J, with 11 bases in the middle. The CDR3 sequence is CASSQDPGIPEAFF. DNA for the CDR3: TGCGCCAGCAGCCAAGATCCGGGGATTCCTGAAGCTTTCTTT.

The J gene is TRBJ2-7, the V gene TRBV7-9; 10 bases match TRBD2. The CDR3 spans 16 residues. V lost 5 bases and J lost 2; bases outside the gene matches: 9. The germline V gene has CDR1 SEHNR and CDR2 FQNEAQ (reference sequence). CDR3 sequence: CASSPRASGGPYEQYF. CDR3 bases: TGTGCCAGCAGCCCCCGGGCTAGCGGGGGTCCCTACGAGCAGTACTTC.

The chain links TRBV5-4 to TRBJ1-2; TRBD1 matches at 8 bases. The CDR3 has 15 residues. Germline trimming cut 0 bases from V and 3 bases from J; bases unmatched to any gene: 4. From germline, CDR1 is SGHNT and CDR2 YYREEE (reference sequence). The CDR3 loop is CASSLGQGADYGYTF. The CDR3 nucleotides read TGTGCCAGCAGCTTGGGGCAGGGGGCGGACTATGGCTACACCTTC.

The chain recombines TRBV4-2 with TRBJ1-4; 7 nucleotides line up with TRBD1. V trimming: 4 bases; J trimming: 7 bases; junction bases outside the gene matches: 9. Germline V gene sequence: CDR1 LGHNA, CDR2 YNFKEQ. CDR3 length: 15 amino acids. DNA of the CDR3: TGTGCCAGCAGCCGCCCGACAGGGAAGGGTGAAAAACTGTTTTTT. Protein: CASSRPTGKGEKLFF.